The 8 T cell receptor beta chains below were found in one sample sequenced in a study of blood T cell repertoires in COVID-19. The data were produced by immunoSEQ multiplex PCR, yet TCRdb's version contains in-frame clones alone and is incomplete. The repertoire holds about 70,000 clones, with approximately 82% as singletons. Sequencing was performed on peripheral blood. The source is a woman of 80 years or more with acute or convalescent COVID-19.

V usage is TRBV12-3 or TRBV12-4 and J usage is TRBJ2-7, with D possibly matching TRBD1 (5 bases). Trimming stripped 2 bases from V and 2 bases from J, with 7 bases between. The CDR3 length is 13 residues. The CDR3 protein is CASSLRTPYEQYF. The CDR3, as DNA: TGTGCCAGCAGTTTAAGGACACCCTACGAGCAGTACTTC.

In DNA, the CDR3 is TGTGCCTTGAAGACAGGGGGCGACTATGGCTACACCTTC. Residues: CALKTGGDYGYTF. V usage is TRBV30 and J usage is TRBJ1-2; 10 bases match TRBD1. Germline V lookup: CDR1 GTSNPN, CDR2 SVGIG (reference sequence). The CDR3 contains 13 residues. Trimming took 7 bases from V and 3 from J; bases not matched to a gene: 5.

The chain recombines TRBV29-1 with TRBJ1-2, with 7 bases that match TRBD1. The length of the CDR3 is 13 residues. Germline-derived CDR1 and CDR2 are SQVTM and ANQGSEA. The ends lost 1 base at V and 4 bases at J; junction bases unmatched: 3. The CDR3 coding sequence is TGCAGCGTTGAAGTTTGGGACAGCTATGGCTACACCTTC. Translated, it gives CSVEVWDSYGYTF.

The chain combines TRBV6-6 with TRBJ1-2; tentatively, D is TRBD1 (5 bases). Germline CDR1 reads MNHNY; CDR2 reads SVGAGI (reference sequence). The length of the CDR3 is 13 residues. Trimming pared 8 bases from V and 8 bases from J, leaving 18 bases between. The DNA of the CDR3 is TGTGCCAGCCATGAGGCAGGGCTAAGGGGCTACACCTTC. Its translation: CASHEAGLRGYTF.

The V call is TRBV19, the J call TRBJ1-2, with D perhaps matching TRBD1 (5 bases). CDR3 length: 14 amino acids. Between the trimmed V and J ends, which lost 4 bases and 4 bases, there was a span of 13 bases. From germline, CDR1 is LNHDA and CDR2 SQIVND (reference sequence). The CDR3, as DNA: TGTGCCAGTAGTACGGACACGGATGGCTATGGCTACACCTTC. It is translated as CASSTDTDGYGYTF.

The chain carries TRBV11-3 and TRBJ2-2; tentative D call: TRBD2 (6 bases). Trimming took off 1 base at V and 4 bases at J, with 13 bases between the two ends. CDR3 length equals 16 residues. Germline V lookup: CDR1 SGHNT, CDR2 YENEEA. CDR3 coding DNA: TGTGCCAGCAGCTTAGTAGGGGCGGGAAGCACCGGGGAGCTGTTTTTT. This codes for CASSLVGAGSTGELFF. The full variable domain, rest sourced from reference TRBV11-3 and TRBJ2-2, is EAGVVQSPRYKIIEKKQPVAFWCNPISGHNTLYWYLQNLGQGPELLIRYENEEAVDDSQLPKDRFSAERLKGVDSTLKIQPAELGDSAVYLCASSLVGAGSTGELFFGEGSRLTVL.

V and J are TRBV7-6 and TRBJ2-7; TRBD1 is a possible D gene (6 bases). CDR1 is SGHVS and CDR2 is FNYEAQ in the germline V gene. V lost 2 bases and J lost 1, with 12 bases in between. This CDR3 is 15 amino acids long. CDR3 DNA sequence: TGTGCCAGCAGCTTACTCGGTGACAGGTCCTACGAGCAGTACTTC. Translation gives CASSLLGDRSYEQYF.

The chain joins TRBV19 to TRBJ2-5; TRBD1 is a possible D gene (6 bases). Germline V CDR1 and CDR2: LNHDA, SQIVND (reference sequence). CDR3 size: 15 residues. Trimming removed 1 base at V and 5 bases at J, with 14 bases between. The CDR3 protein is CASSIGLRGSETQYF. Here the CDR3 DNA reads TGTGCCAGTAGTATAGGTCTCAGGGGTTCGGAGACCCAGTACTTC.